This T cell receptor (beta chain) was obtained from a study of cytomegalovirus exposure and HLA in healthy donors (dated by TCRdb to the late 2010s). Background for the entire study: According to an earlier analysis of a few hundred of the donors, about 179 million T cells yielded 100 million or so unique TCR beta sequences and 250 to 350 Gb of sequence data. An early release covering 500 to 750 HLA-typed donors comprised around 300 gigabases of sequencing data and about 90 million unique TCR sequences. Of the roughly 420 genotyped donors, less than 90% were placed in the genetic ancestry cluster associated with self-reported Caucasian donors. The study aimed to test whether cataloging public T cell receptors could reveal signatures of past pathogen exposure. The study profiled the T cell repertoires of hundreds of subjects by immunosequencing and related them to cytomegalovirus serostatus. Along with the roughly 670-subject first cohort, a separate validation cohort of some 130 different subjects was used. High-throughput TCR immunosequencing, statistical association of individual TCRs with disease status, and machine learning were combined to predict cytomegalovirus infection status. To study patterns of TCR occurrence, a later analysis re-analyzed previously published TCR beta repertoires from just over 650 donors and added high-resolution HLA genotyping. In the later analysis, no new phenotypic data were used to find candidate immune exposures; instead, reliance was placed on TCR beta sequences and their occurrence across donors. In an earlier analysis of a few hundred of the donors, high-throughput TCR beta sequencing was used to judge whether each TCR beta V gene segment behaved as functional or pseudogenic. Donor age, sex, ethnicity and CMV serostatus were collected together with the repertoire data. A later genetic analysis took genome-wide SNP genotypes for 398 of the 666 donors and used that subset as a discovery cohort. All discovery cohort repertoires had been generated using a single sequencing platform. Both class I and class II loci were covered by HLA typing, at four-digit resolution. Typing coverage varied by locus: roughly 629-640 donors for A, B, C, DRB1 and DQB1; approximately 560 for DQA1; about 590 for DPA1; roughly 470 for DPB1. A few DR-DQ haplotypes were handled as single units for association and clustering because linkage in the cohort was strong. On average, 235,054 unique TCR beta nucleotide sequences were sequenced per donor among 300 to 500 genotyped donors of the cohort, with roughly 20% of those sequences being non-productive. Points the paper makes about the study in general: The presence/absence analyses assumed that sequencing depth was roughly uniform across donors, and that assumption may not be true. Some IMGT-functional V segments, including TRBV6-2 and TRBV6-3, could not be told apart with the 87-base-pair reads, so those segments were excluded. In the study, roughly 160 TCR beta chains were listed as associated with cytomegalovirus. Linkage disequilibrium might explain the correlated functional status among segregating V segments, but an unknown experimental factor could not be ruled out. A group of highly shared sequence variants was considered likely to be a technical artifact of the sequencing pipeline. CMV serostatus was the only immune exposure information available for the cohort. Most TCR sequences were observed very rarely across donors, whereas some public TCRs were present in many individuals. In a later genetic analysis, fewer N-insertions in productive TCRs were reported among donors in an Asian-associated ancestry cluster than the roughly 640-donor mean. In this cohort, only TCR beta chains were sequenced, and detectable features were limited by the absence of alpha or paired-chain data. In vitro tests confirmed that a few of the cytomegalovirus-associated TCR beta chains recognize cytomegalovirus antigens. In a later analysis, around 17,000 TCR beta sequences were associated with specific HLA alleles at a false discovery rate of 0.05. A later analysis found that HLA-associated TCR beta chains were more clonally expanded and had lower generation probabilities than equally common non-associated chains. In a later analysis, most CMV-associated TCR beta chains were found to appear HLA-restricted, with HLA associations seemingly driven largely by CMV exposure. Several of the top co-occurrence clusters appeared to be linked to parvovirus B19, influenza, CMV and Epstein-Barr virus, according to a later analysis. HLA typing was unavailable for some donors at each locus, so association tests used only the typed subset. V-gene and J-gene trimming of TCR beta chains was associated with a missense DCLRE1C variant in a later genetic analysis, and the association was replicated in an independent cohort. The classifier was reported to diagnose cytomegalovirus status with high specificity and sensitivity in both the original cohort and the validation cohort. Because counts were too low, roughly 16 rarely observed V segments, including chromosome 9 orphons, were excluded from the earlier analysis of some 590 of the donors. The authors suggested that the approach could potentially be extended to other disease states and immunological phenotypes. When HLA alleles, especially DR and DQ, strongly co-occurred, attributing TCR associations to individual alleles was difficult. A further reported finding was that TCR beta sequences accurately predicted the HLA-A and HLA-B alleles for most subjects in the first cohort. An earlier analysis of approximately 540 of the donors showed that most TCR beta V segments appeared in productive rearrangements either about 90% or about 30% of the time, which broadly matched IMGT annotations. In a later analysis, the rate of TCR association differed among HLA loci, with DRB1 alleles having the most associated TCRs and HLA-C alleles having the fewest.

On this clone: Its target antigen remains unknown. It has no much larger one-base neighbor in the sample; base qualities were not kept.

The cohort comprised 710 or so healthy bone marrow donors. At the time of sampling, every cohort member was nominally healthy, though immune exposures that went unrecorded were likely present. The donor was CMV seropositive and belonged to the group of 250 to 300 seropositive cohort members. A peripheral blood sample was collected from each donor, and TCR beta sequencing was performed on peripheral blood mononuclear cells. The Qiagen DNeasy Blood Extraction Kit was used to extract genomic DNA from the blood cell samples. Per the germline V gene, MNHEY is the CDR1 and SVGAGI is the CDR2. CDR3 length: 15 amino acids, cysteine to phenylalanine. The sequence is cut down to CDR3 DNA, 45 bases in frame from base 1. The germline V and J ends show losses of 5 bases and 8 bases respectively, and no gene match explains 11 bases of the junction. Libraries were prepared through the immunoSEQ multiplex PCR assay. For the multiplex PCR, a mixture combining 60 forward primers for TCR Vbeta segments and 13 reverse primers for TCR Jbeta segments was used. The CDR3 region of rearranged TCR beta genes was amplified from genomic DNA with a multiplex PCR assay. The Illumina HiSeq System was used to sequence the amplified TCR beta libraries as 87-base-pair reads. In the original analysis: Across the 640 or so repertoires, a later analysis counted some 81 million unique TCR beta chains, 9.5 million to 12 million of which were shared by at least two donors. A nearest-neighbor algorithm error-corrected the raw reads and collapsed the reads into unique sequences, merging closely related sequences to remove PCR and sequencing errors. To assign V, D and J gene segments, CDR3 sequences were aligned to IMGT reference sequences. For a sequence to be retained, a match of at least six nucleotides to both a V gene segment and a J gene segment was required. Rearrangements were classified as productive when the CDR3 lacked stop codons and remained in frame with V and J, and all other rearrangements were classified as non-productive. Following IMGT convention, CDR3 was defined as the stretch from the second conserved V-encoded cysteine up to the conserved J-encoded phenylalanine. The earlier analysis of about 620 of the donors excluded sequences that lacked an unambiguous match to a single V gene segment. An earlier analysis of fewer than 750 of the donors called V segments functional above 56.7% productive rearrangements and segregating when the between-donor standard deviation exceeded 5%. A statistical classification framework was built to diagnose cytomegalovirus status from the catalog of TCR beta chain sequences. A later analysis assigned V and J genes by comparing TCR nucleotide sequences with IMGT/GENE-DB human TR gene sequences. The TCRdist pipeline was used in a later analysis to assign CDR3 sequences and most-parsimonious VDJ recombination scenarios. In a later analysis, every TCR beta chain was defined by the combination of its CDR3 amino acid sequence and its V-gene family, and reads without a unique V-gene family were dropped. A later analysis removed several hundred highly shared, low-generation-probability nucleotide sequences to deal with suspected cross-contamination and a sequencing artifact. In a later analysis, a clonal expansion index for each public chain was calculated from normalized within-repertoire ranks of inferred template counts. Generation probabilities in a later analysis came from a VDJ recombination model fitted to out-of-frame rearrangements, and those results were checked against IGoR. Hypergeometric tests were used in a later analysis to score TCR-TCR, TCR-HLA and TCR-CMV co-occurrence, with a repertoire-size bias correction applied to the TCR pairs. To estimate false discovery rates, a later analysis permuted the HLA or CMV assignments 20 times. In a later analysis, co-occurring TCRs were grouped using DBSCAN, with TCRdist sequence similarity added in when clustering inside HLA-allele-positive subsets. For co-occurrence clustering, repertoires with fewer than 30,000 or more than 120,000 public chains were excluded, along with a handful of repertoires with anomalous nucleotide sharing. Entries here come from immuneACCESS through TCRdb and include only in-frame sequences with V and J called. Some clones fail to appear in such tables; in the studies checked, an unresolved V gene covers under half of the shortfall, and the cause of the remainder is unknown. That table supplies the V and J calls and clone size; D and trimming were determined from the DNA. Across this sample there are 120,000 or so clones, with about 80% seen only once. The top ten hold about 4.9% of the sample.

The source material was PBMCs. Recombination linked TRBV6-5 to TRBJ1-4; 7 middle bases align to TRBD1. This clonotype originated in a man between 50 and 59 years old in good health and CMV-seropositive. The DNA sequence is given as TGTGCCAGCAGTCTAGGGGACAGATTGGGAGAAAAACTGTTTTTT. This codes for CASSLGDRLGEKLFF.